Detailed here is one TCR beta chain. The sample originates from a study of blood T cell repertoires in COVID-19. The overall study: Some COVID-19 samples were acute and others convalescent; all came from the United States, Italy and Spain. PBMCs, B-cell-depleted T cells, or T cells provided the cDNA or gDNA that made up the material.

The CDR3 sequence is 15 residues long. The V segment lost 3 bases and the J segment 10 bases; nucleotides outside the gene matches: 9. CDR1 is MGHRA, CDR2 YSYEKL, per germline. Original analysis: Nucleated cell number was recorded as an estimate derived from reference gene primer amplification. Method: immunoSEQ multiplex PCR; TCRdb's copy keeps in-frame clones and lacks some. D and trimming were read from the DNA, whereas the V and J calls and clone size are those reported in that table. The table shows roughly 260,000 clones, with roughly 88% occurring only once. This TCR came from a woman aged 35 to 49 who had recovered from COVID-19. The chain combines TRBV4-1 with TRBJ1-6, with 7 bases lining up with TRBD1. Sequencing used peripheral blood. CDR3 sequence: CASSHQTGLGSPLHF. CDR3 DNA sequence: TGCGCCAGCAGCCACCAGACAGGGCTTGGATCACCCCTCCACTTT.